This T cell receptor (beta chain) comes out of a study of identical twins. V was clipped by 5 bases and J by 3 bases, with 11 bases between them. Per germline, CDR1 SGHAT and CDR2 FQNNGV. This CDR3 is 14 amino acids long. One entry per CDR3 protein, called by TCRdb with MiXCR from the 5' RACE reads. The sample has approximately 210,000 distinct CDR3 sequences; about 15% are singletons. This clonotype was seen a handful of times. The sample was also reused in another study, on T cells expressing NK-cell markers. That investigation notes: Out of eight donors sequenced, seven tested HCMV-seropositive and the remaining one seronegative.

The chain uses TRBV11-2 and TRBJ2-1; TRBD2 might be the D (7 bases). The specimen was CD8+ T cells sorted from blood. The source is a woman aged 18-29 years in good health. DNA of the CDR3: TGTGCCAGCAGCCAGGGAGGGGGCTACAATGAGCAGTTCTTC. This sequence encodes CASSQGGGYNEQFF. Drawing the rest from reference TRBV11-2 and TRBJ2-1, the complete variable domain is EAGVAQSPRYKIIEKRQSVAFWCNPISGHATLYWYQQILGQGPKLLIQFQNNGVVDDSQLPKDRFSAERLKGVDSTLKIQPAKLEDSAVYLCASSQGGGYNEQFFGPGTRLTVL.